Sequencing of this TCR beta chain was carried out in a study of blood T cells in healthy people across ages (dated by TCRdb to about 2015). Describing the broader study: Template switching captured roughly one uniquely barcoded TCR beta cDNA molecule per two T cells in model experiments. Using deep sequencing normalized with unique cDNA molecular identifiers, the study measured how TCR beta repertoire diversity changes with age. Four age groups were formed from the donors: young (average 16 years), middle-aged (around 37), aged (approximately 60) and long-lived (roughly 88). Two additional independent replicas of 1 million unique cDNA reads from the same blood draw were analyzed for two donors (one aged 18 to 30 and one aged 80 or older). Points the paper makes about the study in general: Conclusive comparison of naive and antigen-experienced compartments was prevented by the profiling of bulk unsorted PBMCs. As age increased, observed TCR beta diversity per million T cells dropped in a roughly linear way, and a significant reduction was already evident by age roughly 40. The CMV infection status of donors was not known, potentially confounding age-related changes in expanded clonotypes. Compared with the aged group, more naive CD4+ T cells, fewer expanded clones and increased TCR diversity were shown by the long-lived group, suggesting age selection. A strong correlation was found between observed TCR beta diversity and the percentage of naive T cells measured by flow cytometry. Total diversity estimates from one million sequenced T cells were considered lower bounds and underestimates.

This clonotype was observed many times. Its antigen is not yet known. Base-call qualities are not available, and no considerably larger clone is one nucleotide away. Systemically healthy Caucasian individuals from Russia, approximately 39 in total and aged roughly 6 to 100 years, were included as donors. Around 10 milliliters of peripheral blood were drawn from each donor into EDTA-treated Vacutainer tubes. Ficoll-Paque density-gradient centrifugation was used to isolate PBMCs, with at least 6 million per sample. Total RNA, at least 6 micrograms per sample, was extracted from PBMCs with Trizol reagent. The percentages of naive CD45RAhigh/CD27high T cells were determined by flow cytometry on a PBMC aliquot from every donor. The CDR3 starts with the cysteine, ends with the phenylalanine, and has 13 residues. Kept here is only the CDR3 DNA, which spans 39 bases and is read in frame from base 1. The CDR1 and CDR2 encoded by the germline V gene are SGHRS and YFSETQ. Relative to germline, V is 3 bases shorter and J is 7 bases shorter, with 11 bases between their ends.

The library was produced with 5' RACE. The reads were generated on an Illumina HiSeq 2500. A second PCR of about 6 to 11 cycles was performed with a sample-barcoded 5' primer and a J-beta primer mix. A template-switch 5' adaptor carrying 12 random nucleotides introduced a unique molecular identifier onto each TCR beta cDNA molecule. At least 3 million CDR3-containing paired-end reads were obtained from each sample. The Mint cDNA synthesis kit, primed by a TRBC-specific oligonucleotide, was used to synthesize first-strand cDNA from all RNA. After uracil-DNA glycosylase treatment, a first 18-cycle PCR used universal primers M1SS and BC2_uni_R on all cDNA. The paper's processing steps were these. For normalization, 1 million high-quality reads were randomly selected from each sample, with every read carrying a distinct molecular identifier. Instead of being binned into consensus sequences, reads with shared molecular identifiers were discarded. MiTCR, run with a Q25 quality threshold and the strictest error-elimination algorithm, handled CDR3 identification, clonotype clustering and error correction. A nonparametric unseen species model using Euler transformation provided a lower-bound estimate of total TCR beta diversity. The public reads were reprocessed in TCRdb via fastp at Q25 and MiXCR, keeping in-frame beta chains. Merged by CDR3 protein, the rows form single entries marked with the most common genes and DNA. These V and J calls are TCRdb output, not the study's own analysis. This sample comprises about 840,000 distinct CDR3 sequences, almost 30% of them detected only once. Roughly a tenth of the sample is taken by the ten largest.

The same sample was also used in a study of T cells of mothers and their children. The second publication reports: Donors were nine systemically healthy Caucasian individuals: three mothers and their six children. cDNA synthesis used all of the extracted RNA, with approximately 1.4 ug of RNA in each 15 ul reaction. In the second PCR, sample barcodes and 2-4 random nucleotides were introduced via the M1S primer. Over 8 million TCR beta CDR3 reads were obtained for each mother, and around 2.7 million reads were obtained for each child. Thymic selection similarly shapes TCR recombination output in related and unrelated pairs, with minor effect from inherited differences. Normalized repertoire overlap was always found to be slightly, but never significantly, higher in related mother-child pairs than in unrelated mother-child pairs. With a sensitivity of approximately 92 clones per million clonotypes, no persistent microchimeric T cell clones were detected. Deep NGS was used in the study to compare the TCR beta repertoires of mothers and children and to look for features that separate related mother-child pairs from unrelated individuals. On average, the children were roughly 11 +/- 4 years old, while the mothers were about 38 +/- 4 years old. After adapters were ligated using NEBNext reagents, the libraries underwent 100+100 nt paired-end sequencing on an Illumina HiSeq 2000. To prevent cross-contamination, the mother and child libraries were prepared one month apart and sequenced in separate runs. For each donor, between about 450,000 and 2,300,000 distinct TCR beta clonotypes were identified. Naive TCR beta clonotypes were estimated from low-frequency clonotypes matched to each donor's FACS-determined naive share, without sorting.

This chain joins TRBV5-1 to TRBJ2-4; no confident D gene assignment can be made. The origin of this receptor is a woman aged 35 to 49 in good health. Sequencing was carried out using blood. CDR3 sequence: CASSSTDQNIQYF. The bases are TGCGCCAGCAGCTCTACAGATCAGAACATTCAGTACTTC.